The text below deals with one TCR beta chain. Germline-derived CDR1 and CDR2 are PRHDT and FYEKMQ (reference sequence). The CDR3 sequence is 15 residues long. With V trimmed by 2 bases and J by 1 base, 3 bases remained unmatched. Using a J-beta primer mix together with a sample-barcoded 5' primer, a second PCR was run for about 6 to 12 cycles. From the 5' RACE reads, TCRdb called clonotypes with MiXCR, one entry per CDR3 protein. This repertoire shows approximately 880,000 distinct CDR3 sequences, around 49% found once; its top ten account for 10% to 15%. These data come from a study of blood T cells in healthy people across ages.

The source of this sequence is a man in his thirties or forties in good health. The specimen was blood. This chain connects TRBV13 to TRBJ2-3; TRBD1 agrees at 7 bases. The CDR3 coding sequence is TGTGCCAGCAGCTTATCCCAGGGGGGCACAGATACGCAGTATTTT. Residues: CASSLSQGGTDTQYF.